The 32 T cell receptor beta chains presented below share a single source sample, sequenced in a study of shared clonotypes between healthy human individuals. Clones were sequenced by immunoSEQ multiplex PCR, and TCRdb holds only the in-frame ones, with some missing. The data show about 1,800,000 clones, with about 95% seen just once and 0.9% to 1.5% held by the top ten. It was CD45RO-negative cells, positively selected for CCR7, that made up naive CD8 cells, with terminally differentiated effector memory CD45RA+ cells excluded. The specimen was naive CD8+ T cells sorted from blood. The receptors here all came from a man younger than 30 in good health.

V and J are TRBV18 and TRBJ2-2, with TRBD2 as a possible D gene (5 bases). CDR1 and CDR2 from the germline V gene are KGHSH and LQKENI. Trimming took 0 bases from V and 4 from J, leaving 18 bases between them. The CDR3 has 18 amino acids. The CDR3 reads CASSPPVWAAEGTGELFF. Here the CDR3 DNA reads TGTGCCAGCTCACCACCGGTTTGGGCAGCCGAGGGCACCGGGGAGCTGTTTTTT.

V is TRBV5-6 and J is TRBJ2-7, with no clear D. The CDR3 runs to 15 residues. Between the trimmed V and J ends, which lost 4 bases and 0 bases, there was a span of 14 bases. CDR1 and CDR2 from the germline V gene are SGHDT and YYEEEE. In nucleotides, the CDR3 is TGTGCCAGCAGCCCCGACCCGGACCTCTCCTACGAGCAGTACTTC. Protein sequence: CASSPDPDLSYEQYF.

This clone was counted once. The chain carries TRBV6-5 and TRBJ2-2; 8 bases line up with TRBD1. Germline CDR1 and CDR2: MNHEY and SVGAGI. After removal of 6 bases from V and 4 bases from J, the junction contained 7 bases not matched to a gene. The CDR3 length is 15 residues. Written as DNA, the CDR3 is TGTGCCAGCAGCGTAGACAGGGGCCGCACCGGGGAGCTGTTTTTT. This gives the protein CASSVDRGRTGELFF.

The V call is TRBV19, the J call TRBJ1-1, with D hard to call. V gave up 5 bases and J gave up 13 bases, with 17 bases separating them. Germline loops: CDR1 LNHDA, CDR2 SQIVND (reference sequence). This CDR3 spans 12 amino acids. The CDR3 sequence: CASSGPERYGFF. The CDR3 DNA reads TGTGCCAGTAGTGGGCCCGAACGGTATGGTTTCTTT.

V and J are TRBV6-1 and TRBJ1-1, with D maybe TRBD1 (6 bases). Trimming removed 6 bases from V and 3 bases from J, with 14 bases in between. The CDR3 has 14 amino acids. Germline V gene data show CDR1 as MNHNS and CDR2 as SASEGT. The CDR3 sequence is CASSDSRGDTEAFF. CDR3 coding DNA: TGTGCCAGCAGCGATTCTAGGGGGGACACTGAAGCTTTCTTT.

The chain uses TRBV28 and TRBJ2-2; 9 bases fit TRBD1. The CDR3 sequence is 15 residues long. Trimming at V came to 10 bases and at J to 4 bases, leaving 10 bases not matched to a gene. Germline V gene sequence: CDR1 MDHEN, CDR2 SYDVKM. The CDR3 region is CATQPGQGSTGELFF. Here the CDR3 DNA reads TGTGCCACCCAGCCGGGACAGGGAAGCACCGGGGAGCTGTTTTTT.

Comments on this clone: Other DNA sequences within the sample encode an identical CDR3. CDR3 coding DNA: TGCGCCAGCAGCCAAGATGGGGGTGGCAATCAGCCCCAGCATTTT. Its protein product is CASSQDGGGNQPQHF. The chain has TRBV4-3 and TRBJ1-5, with TRBD1 as a possible D gene (5 bases). The V and J ends lost 0 bases and 2 bases respectively, with 8 bases between them. This CDR3 is built from 15 residues. CDR1 is LGHNA, CDR2 YSLEER, per germline.

The chain has TRBV28 and TRBJ2-1; TRBD1 matches 9 bases. The CDR3 totals 15 residues. The V segment lost 6 bases and the J segment 4 bases; nucleotides outside the gene matches: 7. Germline CDR1 is MDHEN and CDR2 is SYDVKM. The CDR3 coding sequence is TGTGCCAGCAGCCCTGGACAGGGGCCATACAATGAGCAGTTCTTC. Its translation: CASSPGQGPYNEQFF.

The chain combines TRBV29-1 with TRBJ2-1; D unclear. CDR1 is SQVTM and CDR2 is ANQGSEA in the germline V gene. The CDR3 covers 12 residues. V was trimmed by 2 bases and J by 9 bases, leaving 11 bases between them. CDR3 in DNA: TGCAGCGTTGAAATTCGTCCGGGTGAGCAGTTCTTC. Translating it yields CSVEIRPGEQFF.

The genes are TRBV27 and TRBJ2-1, with TRBD2 matching 11 bases. V gave up 8 bases and J gave up 5 bases; unmatched junction bases: 5. Germline CDR1 is MNHEY and CDR2 is SMNVEV (reference sequence). The CDR3 extends over 14 amino acids. The CDR3 loop is CASALAGEHNEQFF. CDR3 in DNA: TGTGCCAGCGCACTAGCGGGAGAGCACAATGAGCAGTTCTTC.

The V call is TRBV6-5, the J call TRBJ2-6, with D tentatively TRBD1 or TRBD2 (5 bases each). The germline CDR1 and CDR2 sequences are MNHEY and SVGAGI. The CDR3 loop spans 16 amino acids. Trimming shortened V by 4 bases and J by 4 bases, and 14 bases separated the two germline ends. This CDR3 reads CASSFGTHMGANVLTF. DNA for the CDR3: TGTGCCAGCAGTTTCGGGACCCATATGGGGGCCAACGTCCTGACTTTC.

J is TRBJ2-7 and V is TRBV28; tentative D call: TRBD1 (6 bases). The CDR3 runs to 13 residues. Germline V gives CDR1 MDHEN, CDR2 SYDVKM. The ends were cut back, 7 bases at V and 1 base at J, with 11 bases in the middle. CDR3 nucleotide sequence: TGTGCCAGCAATAGGGACATTTCCTACGAGCAGTACTTC. It translates to CASNRDISYEQYF.

V and J are TRBV6-5 and TRBJ2-7; TRBD1 aligns across 10 bases. This CDR3 is built from 14 residues. Looked up from germline, CDR1 is MNHEY and CDR2 is SVGAGI. The ends lost 5 bases at V and 3 bases at J; junction bases unmatched: 4. CDR3 nucleotides: TGTGCCAGCAGTGGGTGGACAGGGGGCTACGAGCAGTACTTC. Translated: CASSGWTGGYEQYF.

The rearrangement links TRBV9 to TRBJ1-1; D is uncertain. V was cut by 4 bases and J by 6 bases, with 13 bases left in between. The CDR3 loop spans 13 amino acids. CDR1 and CDR2 from the germline V gene are SGDLS and YYNGEE. The CDR3 nucleotides are TGTGCCAGCAGCTCTAGCGGGCACCCTGAAGCTTTCTTT. Its translation: CASSSSGHPEAFF. Using reference TRBV9 and TRBJ1-1 for the parts outside the CDR3, the full variable domain is DSGVTQTPKHLITATGQRVTLRCSPRSGDLSVYWYQQSLDQGLQFLIQYYNGEERAKGNILERFSAQQFPDLHSELNLSSLELGDSALYFCASSSSGHPEAFFGQGTRLTVV.

The chain links TRBV13 to TRBJ1-6, with a weak D call TRBD1 (6 bases). Trimming stripped 4 bases from V and 8 bases from J, with 15 bases between. This CDR3 region has 15 residues. The V gene's germline CDR1 is PRHDT and CDR2 FYEKMQ (reference sequence). The CDR3 DNA follows: TGTGCCAGCAGCTCGACACAGGGTAGAGATTCACCCCTCCACTTT. This translates into CASSSTQGRDSPLHF.

In nucleotides, the CDR3 is TGTGCCAGTAGTATCCCCGGACTAGCTGGTAATGAGCAGTTCTTC. Translation gives CASSIPGLAGNEQFF. The rearrangement uses TRBV19 and TRBJ2-1, with TRBD2 identical over 8 bases. V lost 3 bases to trimming and J lost 7 bases; unmatched junction nucleotides: 8. The CDR3 length is 15 residues. Germline V CDR1 and CDR2: LNHDA, SQIVND (reference sequence).

For this clone: This sample also contains other DNA sequences that code for the same CDR3. The chain is built from TRBV27 and TRBJ2-7; TRBD1 might be the D (6 bases). V lost 3 bases, J lost 0 bases, and 9 bases lay in between. CDR1 and CDR2 (germline): MNHEY, SMNVEV (reference sequence). This CDR3 has 14 amino acids. The DNA of the CDR3 is TGTGCCAGCAGTTTCAGGGGCTACTCCTACGAGCAGTACTTC. This encodes CASSFRGYSYEQYF.

With regard to this clone: Different DNA sequences within this sample yield the same CDR3. J is TRBJ1-4 and V is TRBV6-5; no reliable D call. V dropped 2 bases and J dropped 8 bases, with 12 bases sitting between them. The germline V gene encodes CDR1 MNHEY and CDR2 SVGAGI. The CDR3 has 14 residues. The CDR3 DNA sequence: TGTGCCAGCAGTTACGGTGGCCGAGGGGAAAAACTGTTTTTT. Amino acids: CASSYGGRGEKLFF.

This clone showed up just once. Other DNA sequences in the sample encode the same CDR3. The chain recombines TRBV11-2 with TRBJ1-1; no clear D. Per germline, CDR1 SGHAT and CDR2 FQNNGV. The CDR3 covers 17 residues. Between the trimmed V and J ends, which lost 2 bases and 4 bases, there was a span of 20 bases. The CDR3 sequence is CASSLLFGQTRGTEAFF. In nucleotides, the CDR3 is TGTGCCAGCAGCTTATTGTTTGGGCAGACTCGCGGCACTGAAGCTTTCTTT.

The sample holds one count of this clone. This chain joins TRBV10-3 and TRBJ1-1; D is undetermined. From germline, CDR1 is ENHRY and CDR2 SYGVKD. V dropped 8 bases and J dropped 7 bases, with 8 bases sitting between them. This CDR3 comprises 10 residues. The chain's CDR3 is CAIGESEAFF. As DNA, the CDR3 is TGTGCCATCGGGGAAAGTGAAGCTTTCTTT.

The chain has TRBV5-6 and TRBJ2-3; D remains unclear. Per the germline V gene, CDR1 is SGHDT and CDR2 is YYEEEE. V was pared by 2 bases and J by 2 bases, with 6 bases between. The length of the CDR3 is 13 residues. In DNA form, the CDR3 reads TGTGCCAGCAGCTTTGGGAACACAGATACGCAGTATTTT. Protein sequence: CASSFGNTDTQYF.

V gene TRBV7-9 combines with J gene TRBJ2-6; 7 bases agree with TRBD1. The CDR3 extends over 17 amino acids. V lost 4 bases to trimming and J lost 3 bases; unmatched junction nucleotides: 9. Germline loops: CDR1 SEHNR, CDR2 FQNEAQ (reference sequence). Written as DNA, the CDR3 is TGTGCCAGCAGCTACGAGACAGGGCTGAATGGGGCCAACGTCCTGACTTTC. Amino acids: CASSYETGLNGANVLTF.

The rearrangement joins TRBV4-2 to TRBJ2-5; 14 bases agree with TRBD2. The J segment lost 0 bases and the V segment lost 10 bases, leaving 4 bases of the junction unmatched. Germline CDR1 LGHNA, CDR2 YNFKEQ. The CDR3 has 15 amino acids. This CDR3 reads CAKTSGGVYQETQYF. For the CDR3, the DNA is TGTGCCAAGACTAGCGGGGGGGTGTACCAAGAGACCCAGTACTTC.

This clone showed up just a few times. The DNA of the CDR3 is TGCGCCAGCAGCGGGGGGGACAGGCTGGACACTGAAGCTTTCTTT. Translation: CASSGGDRLDTEAFF. The chain employs TRBV4-1 and TRBJ1-1, with 8 bases matching TRBD1. Germline lookup yields CDR1 MGHRA and CDR2 YSYEKL. This CDR3 spans 15 amino acids. V was pared by 5 bases and J by 3 bases, with 8 bases of the junction left unmatched.

The genes are TRBV19 and TRBJ1-4; D gene unclear. V gave up 3 bases and J gave up 8 bases, with 13 bases separating them. This CDR3 contains 14 residues. Germline lookup yields CDR1 LNHDA and CDR2 SQIVND (reference sequence). The CDR3 protein is CASSIGDIGEKLFF. In DNA, the CDR3 is TGTGCCAGTAGTATCGGGGATATAGGCGAAAAACTGTTTTTT.

This clone appeared once. This sequence joins TRBV7-6 and TRBJ2-2; unclear D gene. Trimming pared 1 base from V and 6 bases from J, leaving 6 bases between. The germline V gene encodes CDR1 SGHVS and CDR2 FNYEAQ. CDR3 size: 13 residues. CDR3 loop: CASSLDGSGELFF. The CDR3 nucleotides read TGTGCCAGCAGCTTAGATGGGTCCGGGGAGCTGTTTTTT.

The J gene is TRBJ1-2, the V gene TRBV4-1; 9 bases match TRBD1. CDR1 MGHRA and CDR2 YSYEKL come from the germline V gene. The CDR3 contains 14 residues. The trim removed 5 bases at V and 8 bases at J, leaving 9 bases unmatched. CDR3 bases: TGCGCCAGCAGCGAAACAGGGGGCGCAGGCGGCTACACCTTC. Translation: CASSETGGAGGYTF.

The gene calls are TRBV7-9 and TRBJ1-2; D gene unclear. The CDR3 runs to 11 residues. CDR1 and CDR2 from the germline V gene are SEHNR and FQNEAQ (reference sequence). V dropped 5 bases and J dropped 11 bases, with 12 bases sitting between them. CDR3 bases: TGTGCCAGCAGCCATCGAACGGAATACACCTTC. Amino acids: CASSHRTEYTF.

Note on this clone: The same CDR3 can be traced to other DNA sequences in this sample. The CDR3 is CASSSGQNTEAFF. CDR3 bases: TGTGCCAGCAGCAGTGGCCAGAACACTGAAGCTTTCTTT. This chain links TRBV7-9 with TRBJ1-1; no reliable D call. Between the trimmed V and J ends, which lost 5 bases and 1 base, there was a span of 8 bases. CDR1 and CDR2 (germline): SEHNR, FQNEAQ (reference sequence). The CDR3 extends over 13 amino acids.

The V gene is TRBV10-1, the J gene TRBJ1-1; D is undetermined. The CDR3 totals 13 residues. Trimming shortened V by 4 bases and J by 1 base, and 7 bases separated the two germline ends. Germline CDR1 WNHNN, CDR2 SYGVQD (reference sequence). The CDR3 nucleotides read TGCGCCAGCAGTGGGACGGAGAACACTGAAGCTTTCTTT. It specifies CASSGTENTEAFF.

The chain employs TRBV5-4 and TRBJ2-5; D is possibly TRBD2 (6 bases). The CDR3 consists of 12 residues. Trimming pared 4 bases from V and 3 bases from J, leaving 7 bases between. Germline CDR1 and CDR2: SGHNT and YYREEE (reference sequence). CDR3 DNA sequence: TGTGCCAGCAGCGGCGGGGAAGAGACCCAGTACTTC. Encoded protein: CASSGGEETQYF.

In nucleotides, the CDR3 is TGTGCCAGCAGTGGAACCCGGGGCACGGCCGGGGGGGAGCAGTACTTC. Encoded protein: CASSGTRGTAGGEQYF. The V call is TRBV6-1, the J call TRBJ2-7; 7 bases are shared with TRBD2. The CDR3 is made up of 16 amino acids. Germline values: CDR1 MNHNS, CDR2 SASEGT. With V trimmed by 4 bases and J by 7 bases, 16 bases remained unmatched.